This T cell receptor beta chain was sequenced in a study of T cells in Graves' hyperthyroidism and ophthalmopathy. This clonotype was counted at least ten times. There were TCR beta CDR3 regions amplified from RNA transcripts. In the first-round RT-PCR of the TCR CDR3, the HTBI primer set was used. TCRdb fed the multiplex PCR reads into MiXCR, producing one record per CDR3 protein. This sample has about 270,000 distinct CDR3 sequences; roughly 22% occur once, and the top ten carry over 55%. V was shortened by 1 base and J by 2 bases, with 9 bases between the two germline ends. This CDR3 is built from 14 residues. Germline lookup yields CDR1 LGHDT and CDR2 YNNKEL (reference sequence).

The origin of this receptor is a man under 40 with Graves' ophthalmopathy. The V and J genes are TRBV3-1 and TRBJ2-7; D uncertain. The specimen sequenced was blood. This chain's CDR3 is CASSQGTAPYEQYF. The CDR3 region has the DNA TGTGCCAGCAGCCAAGGGACGGCGCCCTACGAGCAGTACTTC.